The clone carrying this T cell receptor (beta chain) was counted between two and nine times. The antigen remains undetermined. Donors gave around 10 milliliters of peripheral blood apiece. A J-beta primer mix and a sample-barcoded 5' primer were used in a second PCR of roughly 6 to 12 cycles. Using its own MiXCR run on the 5' RACE reads, TCRdb lists one record per CDR3 protein. The sample lists 540,000 or so distinct CDR3 sequences, about 25% occurring once. The data originate from a study of blood T cells in healthy people across ages. This CDR3 has 12 residues. The V segment lost 2 bases and the J segment 6 bases; nucleotides outside the gene matches: 2. Looked up from germline, CDR1 is DFQATT and CDR2 is SNEGSKA (reference sequence). Study results and limitations: Strong correlation linked observed beta diversity and percent naive T cells. Roughly linear age-related decline in beta diversity appeared, significant by age approximately 40.

The sequence derives from a woman in her 70s in good health. Material for sequencing was blood. This rearrangement joins TRBV20-1 to TRBJ1-2, with 8 bases matching TRBD1. DNA for the CDR3: TGCAGTGCTAGACAGGGGGCCCATGGCTACACCTTC. It is translated as CSARQGAHGYTF.